This TCR beta chain came from a study of cytomegalovirus exposure and HLA in healthy donors. Germline CDR1 and CDR2: MDHEN and SYDVKM. Trimming removed 3 bases from V and 0 bases from J, with 11 bases in between. The CDR3 loop spans 16 amino acids. PCR employed 60 Vbeta and 13 Jbeta primers. Generated by immunoSEQ multiplex PCR, the TCRdb table keeps only in-frame clones and is missing some. The data show more than 95,000 clones, with approximately 78% seen just once and 11% held by the top ten. The source material was PBMCs. The chain joins TRBV28 to TRBJ1-4; D gene ambiguous. This clonotype was obtained from a man aged 25-45 years in good health and CMV-seropositive. CDR3 amino acids: CASSFLPQPTNEKLFF. The DNA of the CDR3 is TGTGCCAGCAGTTTTTTACCACAACCAACTAATGAAAAACTGTTTTTT.